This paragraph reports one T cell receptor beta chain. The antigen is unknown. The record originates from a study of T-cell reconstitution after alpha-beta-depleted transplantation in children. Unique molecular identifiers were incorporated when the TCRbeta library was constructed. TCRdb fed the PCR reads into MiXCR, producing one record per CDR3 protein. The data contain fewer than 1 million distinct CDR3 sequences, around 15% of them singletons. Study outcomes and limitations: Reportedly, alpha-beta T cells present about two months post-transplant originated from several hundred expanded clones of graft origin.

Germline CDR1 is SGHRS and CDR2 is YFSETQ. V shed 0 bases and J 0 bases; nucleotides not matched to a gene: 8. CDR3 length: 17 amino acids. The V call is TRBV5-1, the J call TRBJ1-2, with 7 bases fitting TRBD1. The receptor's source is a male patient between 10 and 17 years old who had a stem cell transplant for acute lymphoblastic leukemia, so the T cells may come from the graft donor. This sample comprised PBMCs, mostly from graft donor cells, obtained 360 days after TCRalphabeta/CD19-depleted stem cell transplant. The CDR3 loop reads CASSLGTTGPANYGYTF. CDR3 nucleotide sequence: TGCGCCAGCAGCTTGGGTACGACAGGGCCAGCTAACTATGGCTACACCTTC.